These 14 T cell receptor beta chains originate from one sample sequenced in a study of response to subunit inactivated influenza vaccine. TCRdb recomputed calls from the RT-PCR reads with MiXCR, one row per CDR3 protein. Seen here are 530,000 or so distinct CDR3 sequences, 25% observed once, and the top ten hold around 2%. Material: CD4+ T cells sorted from PBMCs, obtained roughly 5 days after vaccination. These receptors came from a man in his fifties who received an inactivated influenza vaccine.

The sample holds a few counts of this clonotype. V is TRBV24-1 and J is TRBJ2-1; D is undetermined. The V end was cut by 3 bases, the J end by 7 bases, with 6 bases between. In germline, CDR1 is KGHDR, CDR2 SFDVKD. The CDR3 totals 12 residues. The CDR3 DNA follows: TGTGCCACCAGTGATCCGAAGAATGAGCAGTTCTTC. This codes for CATSDPKNEQFF.

The J gene is TRBJ2-3, the V gene TRBV6-2 or TRBV6-3; weak D call: TRBD1 (5 bases). Germline-derived CDR1 and CDR2 are MNHEY and SVGEGT. V was pared by 5 bases and J by 5 bases, with 20 bases between. This CDR3 spans 16 amino acids. The CDR3 protein is CASSPHGPDRGDTQYF. The CDR3 DNA follows: TGTGCCAGCAGTCCACACGGCCCAGATAGGGGAGATACGCAGTATTTT.

V usage is TRBV7-2 and J usage is TRBJ1-5, with D possibly matching TRBD1 (6 bases). The length of the CDR3 is 14 residues. Germline V gene sequence: CDR1 SGHTA, CDR2 FQGNSA. The V end was cut by 5 bases, the J end by 9 bases, with 17 bases between. Here the CDR3 reads CASSPAQGWAPQHF. The CDR3 DNA is TGTGCCAGCAGCCCTGCACAGGGTTGGGCGCCCCAGCATTTT.

This clonotype was found a few times. The V call is TRBV20-1, the J call TRBJ2-3; TRBD1 might be the D (6 bases). CDR1 is DFQATT, CDR2 SNEGSKA, per germline (reference sequence). CDR3 length: 13 amino acids. V was pared by 3 bases and J by 5 bases, with 12 bases between. The CDR3 sequence is CSASRQGRDTQYF. CDR3 DNA sequence: TGCAGTGCTAGTCGCCAGGGGAGAGATACGCAGTATTTT.

The V and J genes are TRBV7-2 and TRBJ2-5; tentatively, D is TRBD2 (6 bases). The V gene's germline CDR1 is SGHTA and CDR2 FQGNSA. The V end lost 0 bases, the J end lost 4 bases, and 9 bases lay between the germline ends. The CDR3 is 14 amino acids. DNA for the CDR3: TGTGCCAGCAGCTTAGCGGTCGGGGGAGAGACCCAGTACTTC. Its protein is CASSLAVGGETQYF.

This clonotype appeared a few times. The rearrangement uses TRBV6-2 or TRBV6-3 and TRBJ1-2; D possibly corresponds to TRBD1 (6 bases). Germline CDR1 and CDR2: MNHEY and SVGEGT. The V and J ends lost 0 bases and 4 bases respectively, with 9 bases between them. The CDR3 consists of 14 residues. In DNA, the CDR3 is TGTGCCAGCAGTTACTCGGACAGAAGCTATGGCTACACCTTC. Its translation: CASSYSDRSYGYTF.

This chain uses TRBV12-3 or TRBV12-4 with TRBJ1-2; D unclear. V lost 11 bases and J lost 4, with 17 bases in between. The CDR3 is 13 amino acids. Here the CDR3 reads CAVRPGQVYGYTF. DNA of the CDR3: TGTGCCGTAAGGCCCGGGCAGGTCTATGGCTACACCTTC.

The V call is TRBV15, the J call TRBJ2-7, with D hard to call. The germline V and J ends were trimmed by 5 bases and 3 bases, with 20 bases remaining between them. This CDR3 region has 16 residues. Germline V gives CDR1 LNHNV, CDR2 YYDKDF (reference sequence). DNA for the CDR3: TGTGCCACCAGCGCACAGCCCCAAGGTCAAGGCTACGAGCAGTACTTC. Translating gives CATSAQPQGQGYEQYF.

Of note for this clonotype: Since a much larger clone is just one base distant, this may be a read error. This sequence joins TRBV6-1 and TRBJ2-3; 7 nucleotides agree with TRBD2. CDR1 MNHNS and CDR2 SASEGT come from the germline V gene. J was trimmed by 3 bases and V by 5 bases; bases with no gene match: 8. The CDR3 contains 15 residues. This chain's CDR3 is CASSRAGRETDTQYF. The CDR3 DNA follows: TGTGCCAGCAGTCGTGCAGGGAGGGAAACAGATACGCAGTATTTT.

The chain links TRBV24-1 to TRBJ2-5, with 11 bases identical to TRBD2. The CDR3 runs 15 residues. Germline CDR1 reads KGHDR; CDR2 reads SFDVKD. Germline trimming cut 4 bases from V and 4 bases from J; bases unmatched to any gene: 4. CDR3: CATSEPGLAGETQYF. The CDR3 nucleotides read TGTGCCACCAGTGAGCCTGGACTAGCGGGAGAGACCCAGTACTTC.

V usage is TRBV5-1 and J usage is TRBJ2-7; D possibly corresponds to TRBD2 (7 bases). In germline, CDR1 is SGHRS, CDR2 YFSETQ. This CDR3 spans 15 amino acids. Trimming stripped 4 bases from V and 7 bases from J, with 21 bases between. CDR3 in amino acids: CASSTGGGSSREQYF. DNA for the CDR3: TGCGCCAGCAGCACTGGGGGCGGGAGCTCACGGGAGCAGTACTTC.

The V call is TRBV7-2, the J call TRBJ2-7; D gene uncertain. Trimming took 2 bases from V and 0 from J, leaving 8 bases between them. CDR3 length: 14 amino acids. The germline V gene has CDR1 SGHTA and CDR2 FQGNSA. CDR3 protein: CASSLSQSSYEQYF. Here the CDR3 DNA reads TGTGCCAGCAGCTTAAGTCAGAGCTCCTACGAGCAGTACTTC.

This chain links TRBV6-2 or TRBV6-3 with TRBJ2-7; 10 positions match TRBD2. Germline V gives CDR1 MNHEY, CDR2 SVGEGT. The trim removed 10 bases at V and 7 bases at J, leaving 13 bases unmatched. This CDR3 is 14 amino acids long. CDR3 sequence reads: CAITLAGAQGEQYF. The CDR3 DNA reads TGTGCCATCACTCTAGCGGGGGCCCAGGGTGAGCAGTACTTC.

This clonotype showed up just a few times. The CDR3 sequence is CASSSLPGELFF. CDR3 nucleotide sequence: TGTGCCAGCAGTTCCCTCCCCGGGGAGCTGTTTTTT. The gene calls are TRBV12-3 or TRBV12-4 and TRBJ2-2, with unresolved D. The CDR3 contains 12 residues. V was clipped by 4 bases and J by 6 bases, with 6 bases between them.